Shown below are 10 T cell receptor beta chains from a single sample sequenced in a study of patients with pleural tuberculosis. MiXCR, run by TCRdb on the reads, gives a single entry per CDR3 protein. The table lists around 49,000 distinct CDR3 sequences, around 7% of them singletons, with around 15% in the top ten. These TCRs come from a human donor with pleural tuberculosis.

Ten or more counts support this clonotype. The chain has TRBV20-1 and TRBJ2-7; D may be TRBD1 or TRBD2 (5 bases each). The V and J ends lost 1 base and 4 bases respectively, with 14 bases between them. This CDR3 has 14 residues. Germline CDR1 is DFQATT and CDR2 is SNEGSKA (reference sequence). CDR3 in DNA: TGCAGTGCTAGAGTTAGACAGAGGGGTTACGAGCAGTACTTC. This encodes CSARVRQRGYEQYF.

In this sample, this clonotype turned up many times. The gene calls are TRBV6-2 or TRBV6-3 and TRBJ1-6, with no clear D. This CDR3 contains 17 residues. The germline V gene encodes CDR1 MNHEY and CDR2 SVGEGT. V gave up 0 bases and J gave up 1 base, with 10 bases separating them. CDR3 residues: CASSYSDGRSYNSPLHF. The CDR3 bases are TGTGCCAGCAGTTACTCGGACGGACGGTCCTATAATTCACCCCTCCACTTT.

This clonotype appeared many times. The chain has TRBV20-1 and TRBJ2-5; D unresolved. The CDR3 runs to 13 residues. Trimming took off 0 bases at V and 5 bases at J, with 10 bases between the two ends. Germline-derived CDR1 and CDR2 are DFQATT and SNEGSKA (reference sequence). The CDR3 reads CSARDLGSETQYF. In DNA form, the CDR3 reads TGCAGTGCTAGAGATCTCGGTAGCGAGACCCAGTACTTC.

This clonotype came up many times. DNA for the CDR3: TGTGCCAGCAGTTACGGACAGGGTATTCGCGAGCAGTACGTC. It is translated as CASSYGQGIREQYV. J is TRBJ2-7 and V is TRBV6-2 or TRBV6-3; 8 nucleotides align to TRBD1. V lost 2 bases, J lost 6 bases, and 6 bases stayed unmatched. The CDR3 is made up of 14 amino acids. CDR1 MNHEY and CDR2 SVGEGT come from the germline V gene.

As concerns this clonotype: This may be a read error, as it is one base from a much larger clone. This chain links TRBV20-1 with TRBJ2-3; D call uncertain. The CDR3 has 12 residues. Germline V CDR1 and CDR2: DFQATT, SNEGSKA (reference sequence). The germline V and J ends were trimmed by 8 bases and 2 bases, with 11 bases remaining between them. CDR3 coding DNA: TGCAGTTCCTCGGGTTTCACAGATACGCAGTATTTT. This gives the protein CSSSGFTDTQYF.

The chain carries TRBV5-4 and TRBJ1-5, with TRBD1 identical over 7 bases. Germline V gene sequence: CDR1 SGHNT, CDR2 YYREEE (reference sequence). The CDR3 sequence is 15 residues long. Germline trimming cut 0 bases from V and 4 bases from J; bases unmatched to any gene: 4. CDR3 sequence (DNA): TGTGCCAGCAGCTTGGGGGACAGTGGGAATCAGCCCCAGCATTTT. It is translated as CASSLGDSGNQPQHF.

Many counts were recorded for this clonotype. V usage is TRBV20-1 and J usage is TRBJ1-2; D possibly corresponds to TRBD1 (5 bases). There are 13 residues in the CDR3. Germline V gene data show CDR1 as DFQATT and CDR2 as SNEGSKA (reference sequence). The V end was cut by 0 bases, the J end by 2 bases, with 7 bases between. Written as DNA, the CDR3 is TGCAGTGCTAGAGATGCAGGGAACTATGGCTACACCTTC. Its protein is CSARDAGNYGYTF.

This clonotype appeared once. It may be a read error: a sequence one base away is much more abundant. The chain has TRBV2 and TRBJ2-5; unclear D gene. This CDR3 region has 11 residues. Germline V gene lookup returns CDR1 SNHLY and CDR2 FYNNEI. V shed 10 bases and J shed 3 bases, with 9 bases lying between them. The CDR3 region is CANILEETQYF. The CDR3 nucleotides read TGTGCCAACATCTTGGAAGAGACCCAGTACTTC.

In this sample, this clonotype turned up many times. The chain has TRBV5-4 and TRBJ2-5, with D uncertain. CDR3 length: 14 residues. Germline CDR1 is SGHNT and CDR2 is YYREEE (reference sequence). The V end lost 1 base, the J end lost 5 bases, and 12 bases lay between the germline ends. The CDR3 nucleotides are TGTGCCAGCAGCTTGTCGAGCGCGGTGGAGACCCAGTACTTC. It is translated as CASSLSSAVETQYF.

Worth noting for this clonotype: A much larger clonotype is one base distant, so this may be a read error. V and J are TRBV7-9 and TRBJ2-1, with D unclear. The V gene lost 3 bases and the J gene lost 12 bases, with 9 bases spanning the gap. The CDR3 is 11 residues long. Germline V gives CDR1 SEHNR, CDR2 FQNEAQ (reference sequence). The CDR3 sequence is CASSFERGQFF. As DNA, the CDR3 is TGTGCCAGCAGCTTCGAACGCGGGCAGTTCTTC.